This record concerns one TCR beta chain sequence. Its specificity is unknown. The sample originates from a study of cytomegalovirus exposure and HLA in healthy donors. Findings of the study overall: Some TCR beta chains (roughly 160 of them) were listed as cytomegalovirus-associated.

The PCR ran on 60 Vbeta and 13 Jbeta primers. The table came from immunoSEQ multiplex PCR; TCRdb's copy has only in-frame clones and leaves some out. This sample yields 200,000 to 250,000 clones, of which 60% to 80% are seen a single time; 1.8% belongs to the top ten. Germline V lookup: CDR1 MNHNS, CDR2 SASEGT. This CDR3 is 13 amino acids long. V lost 6 bases, J lost 7 bases, and 5 bases stayed unmatched. The sequence was obtained from a woman in her twenties or thirties in good health and CMV-seronegative. The chain links TRBV6-1 to TRBJ1-3; 8 bases match TRBD1. Sample: PBMCs. CDR3 sequence (DNA): TGTGCCAGCAGGATGGACAGGGTGAACACCATATATTTT. Its translation is CASRMDRVNTIYF.